A single sample is the source of the 11 T cell receptor beta chains below, sequenced in a study of T cells in Graves' hyperthyroidism and ophthalmopathy. There were TCR beta CDR3 regions amplified from RNA transcripts. First-round RT-PCR targeting the TCR CDR3 was performed with the HTBI primer set. MiXCR, run by TCRdb on the multiplex PCR reads, gives a single entry per CDR3 protein. This table holds around 600,000 distinct CDR3 sequences, 11% to 15% found once. The sequenced material came from blood. Receptors originate from a woman aged 18 to 35 with Graves' ophthalmopathy.

This clonotype was seen at least ten times. The chain couples TRBV27 to TRBJ1-5; 8 nucleotides align to TRBD1. V trimming: 6 bases; J trimming: 6 bases; junction bases outside the gene matches: 22. CDR1 is MNHEY and CDR2 is SMNVEV in the germline V gene (reference sequence). CDR3 length equals 19 residues. CDR3 protein: CASREVAGGLGILRQPQHF. The CDR3 region has the DNA TGTGCCAGCAGGGAGGTGGCAGGGGGCCTGGGAATTCTCCGTCAGCCCCAGCATTTT.

In this sample, this clonotype turned up many times. The chain carries TRBV7-2 and TRBJ2-5; 8 nucleotides agree with TRBD2. The V gene's germline CDR1 is SGHTA and CDR2 FQGNSA. This CDR3 is built from 15 residues. The V gene end was trimmed by 1 base and the J gene end by 0 bases; junction bases not matched to a gene: 1. CDR3 residues: CASSLGSGNQETQYF. Written as DNA, the CDR3 is TGTGCCAGCAGCTTAGGTAGCGGGAACCAAGAGACCCAGTACTTC.

This clonotype was detected many times. The CDR3 DNA follows: TGTGCCAGCAGCCAGAATACAGGGTTTGGATGGGACGGTGAAAAACTGTTTTTT. Translated, it gives CASSQNTGFGWDGEKLFF. This sequence joins TRBV14 and TRBJ1-4, with D possibly matching TRBD1 (6 bases). Per germline, CDR1 SGHDN and CDR2 FVKESK. V lost 3 bases, J lost 7 bases, and 24 bases lay in between. The CDR3 sequence is 18 residues long.

V usage is TRBV11-3 and J usage is TRBJ2-1; 13 bases map to TRBD2. The germline gives CDR1 SGHNT, CDR2 YENEEA. V shed 4 bases and J 7 bases; nucleotides not matched to a gene: 10. CDR3 length: 17 residues. The CDR3 reads CASSSRSGTSGVNEQFF. The CDR3 bases are TGTGCCAGCAGCTCCCGCTCCGGGACTAGCGGGGTGAATGAGCAGTTCTTC. The full variable domain, with the rest looked up from reference TRBV11-3 and TRBJ2-1, is EAGVVQSPRYKIIEKKQPVAFWCNPISGHNTLYWYLQNLGQGPELLIRYENEEAVDDSQLPKDRFSAERLKGVDSTLKIQPAELGDSAVYLCASSSRSGTSGVNEQFFGPGTRLTVL.

In its sample, this clonotype was seen many times. This chain links TRBV3-1 with TRBJ2-7; D is possibly TRBD1 or TRBD2 (7 bases each). Germline assignment: CDR1 LGHDT and CDR2 YNNKEL (reference sequence). This CDR3 has 14 residues. The V and J ends lost 5 bases and 3 bases respectively, with 14 bases between them. CDR3 loop: CASSGGDRYYEQYF. CDR3 nucleotides: TGTGCCAGCAGCGGGGGGGACAGATACTACGAGCAGTACTTC.

This clonotype was seen a handful of times. This rearrangement joins TRBV7-3 to TRBJ2-1, with D perhaps TRBD2 (5 bases). Germline-derived CDR1 and CDR2 are SGHTA and FQGTGA. V lost 2 bases, J lost 8 bases, and 16 bases lay in between. The CDR3 runs 15 residues. The DNA for the CDR3 is TGTGCCAGCAGCTTATTTGGTGGGAGTGAGTATGAGCAGTTCTTC. Translated: CASSLFGGSEYEQFF.

The DNA of the CDR3 is TGTGCCAGCAGTTTAGACAGGGGGGCCGGCGGGGAGCTGTTTTTT. This codes for CASSLDRGAGGELFF. The chain combines TRBV28 with TRBJ2-2; TRBD1 matches 9 bases. The CDR3 loop spans 15 amino acids. CDR1 is MDHEN and CDR2 is SYDVKM in the germline V gene. Unmatched junction bases numbered 5, after V lost 2 bases and J lost 7 bases.

This clonotype was detected ten times or more. The rearrangement links TRBV7-3 to TRBJ2-5; 10 positions match TRBD2. J lost 2 bases, V lost 5 bases, and 11 bases had no gene match. The CDR3 extends over 17 amino acids. Germline CDR1 SGHTA, CDR2 FQGTGA. DNA of the CDR3: TGTGCCAGCAGCCCCCGAGGAGCGGGAGGGGGACAAGAGACCCAGTACTTC. Protein: CASSPRGAGGGQETQYF.

Ten or more counts support this clonotype. This chain joins TRBV20-1 and TRBJ2-2; no firm D call. V was pared by 8 bases and J by 1 base, with 14 bases between. This CDR3 region has 14 residues. Germline lookup yields CDR1 DFQATT and CDR2 SNEGSKA (reference sequence). CDR3 coding DNA: TGCAGTACACTCTCCCAACAGAACACCGGGGAGCTGTTTTTT. It encodes CSTLSQQNTGELFF.

The table lists this clonotype with many counts. The chain links TRBV6-1 to TRBJ2-5, with 7 bases aligning to TRBD1. CDR3 length equals 18 residues. Germline values: CDR1 MNHNS, CDR2 SASEGT. V shed 5 bases, J shed 1 base, and the junction held 16 bases outside the gene matches. CDR3 in DNA: TGTGCCAGCAGTTTGTTCGCACGACAGGGTTGGGGCCAAGAGACCCAGTACTTC. Its translation: CASSLFARQGWGQETQYF.

This clonotype was seen only a few times. The chain combines TRBV6-2 or TRBV6-3 with TRBJ2-7; 7 bases match TRBD1. V was clipped by 5 bases and J by 5 bases; unmatched bases: 6. Germline V gene data show CDR1 as MNHEY and CDR2 as SVGEGT. The CDR3 runs 13 residues. The CDR3 loop reads CASSAPTGDEQYF. As DNA, the CDR3 is TGTGCCAGCAGTGCCCCCACAGGGGACGAGCAGTACTTC.